This TCR beta chain comes out of a study of blood T cell repertoires in COVID-19. About the study: Both acute and convalescent COVID-19 samples were obtained from the United States, Italy and Spain.

From germline, CDR1 is MGHRA and CDR2 YSYEKL. V shed 4 bases and J 4 bases; nucleotides not matched to a gene: 8. There are 15 residues in the CDR3. Original data processing: For nucleated cells, counts were estimated from reference gene primer amplification. Sequenced by immunoSEQ multiplex PCR; TCRdb stores in-frame clones only, minus some. The V and J calls and clone size are taken from that table; D and trimming were inferred from the DNA. The table lists about 190,000 clones, about 85% of them singletons. A few counts support this clone. The receptor was isolated from a human donor in a cohort sampled during active COVID-19. The gene calls are TRBV4-1 and TRBJ1-1; 8 nucleotides line up with TRBD1. Material: peripheral blood. This CDR3 is CASSPLGQGSTEAFF. Here the CDR3 DNA reads TGCGCCAGCAGCCCTCTTGGACAGGGATCCACTGAAGCTTTCTTT.